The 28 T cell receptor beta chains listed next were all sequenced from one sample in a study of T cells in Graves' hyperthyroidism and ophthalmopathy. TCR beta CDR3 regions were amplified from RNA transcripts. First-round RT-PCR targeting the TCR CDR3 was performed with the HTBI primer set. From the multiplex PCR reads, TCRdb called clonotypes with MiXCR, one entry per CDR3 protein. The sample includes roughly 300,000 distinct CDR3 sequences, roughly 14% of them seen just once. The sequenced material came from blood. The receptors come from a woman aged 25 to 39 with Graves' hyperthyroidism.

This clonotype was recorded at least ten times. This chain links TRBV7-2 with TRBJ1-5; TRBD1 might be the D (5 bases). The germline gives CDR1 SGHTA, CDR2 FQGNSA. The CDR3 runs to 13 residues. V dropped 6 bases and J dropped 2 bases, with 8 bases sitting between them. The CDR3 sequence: CASSLGRNQPQHF. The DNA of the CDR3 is TGTGCCAGCAGTTTGGGGCGCAATCAGCCCCAGCATTTT.

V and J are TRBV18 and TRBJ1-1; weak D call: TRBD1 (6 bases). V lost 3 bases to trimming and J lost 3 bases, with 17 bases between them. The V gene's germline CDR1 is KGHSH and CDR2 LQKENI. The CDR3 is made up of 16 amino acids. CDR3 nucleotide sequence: TGTGCCAGCTCACCGACTTACAGGGACCAAGACACTGAAGCTTTCTTT. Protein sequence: CASSPTYRDQDTEAFF.

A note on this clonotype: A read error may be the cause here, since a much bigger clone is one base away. The CDR3 DNA is TGTACCAGCAGTTTTACAGGGAGTTCACCCCTCCACTTT. It encodes CTSSFTGSSPLHF. The V and J genes are TRBV27 and TRBJ1-6, with D possibly matching TRBD1 (6 bases). CDR1 MNHEY and CDR2 SMNVEV come from the germline V gene (reference sequence). The CDR3 contains 13 residues.

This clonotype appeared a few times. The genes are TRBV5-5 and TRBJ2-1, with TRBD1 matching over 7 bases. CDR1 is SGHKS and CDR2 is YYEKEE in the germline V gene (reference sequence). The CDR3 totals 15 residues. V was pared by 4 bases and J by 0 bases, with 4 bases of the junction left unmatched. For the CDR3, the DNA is TGTGCCAGCAGCGTACAGGGGAGCTCCTACAATGAGCAGTTCTTC. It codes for CASSVQGSSYNEQFF.

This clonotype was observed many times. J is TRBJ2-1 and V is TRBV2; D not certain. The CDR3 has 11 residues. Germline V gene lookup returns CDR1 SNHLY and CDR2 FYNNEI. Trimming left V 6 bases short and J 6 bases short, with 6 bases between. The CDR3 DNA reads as TGTGCCAGCAGGATAGCCAATGAGCAGTTCTTC. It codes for CASRIANEQFF.

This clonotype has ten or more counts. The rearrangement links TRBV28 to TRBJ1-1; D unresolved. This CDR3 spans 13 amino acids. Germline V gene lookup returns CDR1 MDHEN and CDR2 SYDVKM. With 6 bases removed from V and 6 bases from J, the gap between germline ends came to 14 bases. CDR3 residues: CASRRVGGAEAFF. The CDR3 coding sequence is TGTGCCAGCAGGAGAGTTGGTGGCGCTGAAGCTTTCTTT.

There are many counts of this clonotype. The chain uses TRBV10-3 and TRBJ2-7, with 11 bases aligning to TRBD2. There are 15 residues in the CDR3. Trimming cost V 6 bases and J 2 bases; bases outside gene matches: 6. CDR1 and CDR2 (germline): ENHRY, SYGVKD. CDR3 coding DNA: TGTGCCATCAGATCCCGACTAGCGGGAACCTACGAGCAGTACTTC. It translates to CAIRSRLAGTYEQYF.

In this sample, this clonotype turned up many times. The CDR3 loop reads CASSLVGGAGTRLMSYNEQFF. CDR3 sequence (DNA): TGTGCCAGCAGCTTAGTAGGAGGAGCCGGGACTAGACTAATGTCCTACAATGAGCAGTTCTTC. The rearrangement joins TRBV7-2 to TRBJ2-1; TRBD2 aligns across 8 bases. Germline lookup yields CDR1 SGHTA and CDR2 FQGNSA. The CDR3 spans 21 residues. J lost 1 base, V lost 1 base, and 18 bases had no gene match.

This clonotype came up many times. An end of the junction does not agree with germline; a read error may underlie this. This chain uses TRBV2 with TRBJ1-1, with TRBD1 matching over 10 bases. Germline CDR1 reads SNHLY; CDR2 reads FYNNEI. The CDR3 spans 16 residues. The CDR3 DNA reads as TGTGCCAGCACTGAATACCCCTGGGACAGGGGTACTGAAGCTTTCTTT. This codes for CASTEYPWDRGTEAFF.

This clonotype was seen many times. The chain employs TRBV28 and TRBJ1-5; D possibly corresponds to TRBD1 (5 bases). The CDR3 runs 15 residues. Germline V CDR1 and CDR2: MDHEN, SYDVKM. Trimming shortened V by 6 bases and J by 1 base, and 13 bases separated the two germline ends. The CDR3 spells CASRPGSQSNQPQHF. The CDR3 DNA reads TGTGCCAGCAGGCCAGGGTCCCAGAGCAATCAGCCCCAGCATTTT. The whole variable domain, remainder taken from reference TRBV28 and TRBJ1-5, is DVKVTQSSRYLVKRTGEKVFLECVQDMDHENMFWYRQDPGLGLRLIYFSYDVKMKEKGDIPEGYSVSREKKERFSLILESASTNQTSMYLCASRPGSQSNQPQHFGDGTRLSIL.

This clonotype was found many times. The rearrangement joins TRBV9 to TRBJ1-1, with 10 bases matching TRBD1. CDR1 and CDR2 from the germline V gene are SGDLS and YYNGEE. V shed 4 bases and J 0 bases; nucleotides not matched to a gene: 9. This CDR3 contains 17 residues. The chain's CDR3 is CASSRQGAAVMNTEAFF. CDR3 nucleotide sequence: TGTGCCAGCAGCCGACAGGGGGCTGCGGTTATGAACACTGAAGCTTTCTTT.

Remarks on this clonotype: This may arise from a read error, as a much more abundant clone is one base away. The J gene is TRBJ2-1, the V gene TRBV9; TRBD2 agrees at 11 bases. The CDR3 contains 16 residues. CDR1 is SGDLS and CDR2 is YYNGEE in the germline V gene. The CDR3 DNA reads TGTGCCAGCGGCGTAGACGGGACTAGCGGATACAATGAGCAGTTCTTC. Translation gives CASGVDGTSGYNEQFF.

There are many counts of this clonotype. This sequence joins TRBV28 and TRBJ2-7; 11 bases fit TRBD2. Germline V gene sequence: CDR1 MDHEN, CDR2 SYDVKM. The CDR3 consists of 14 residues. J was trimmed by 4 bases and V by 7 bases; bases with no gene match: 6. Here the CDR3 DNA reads TGTGCCAGCAAACCCTCTAGCGGGGGGTACGAGCAGTACTTC. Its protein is CASKPSSGGYEQYF.

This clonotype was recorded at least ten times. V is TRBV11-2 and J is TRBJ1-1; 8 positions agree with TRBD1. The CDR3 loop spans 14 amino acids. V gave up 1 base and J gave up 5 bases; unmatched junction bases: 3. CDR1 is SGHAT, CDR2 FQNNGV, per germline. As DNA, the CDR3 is TGTGCCAGCAGCTTAGCTCAGGGGGCAACTGAAGCTTTCTTT. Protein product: CASSLAQGATEAFF.

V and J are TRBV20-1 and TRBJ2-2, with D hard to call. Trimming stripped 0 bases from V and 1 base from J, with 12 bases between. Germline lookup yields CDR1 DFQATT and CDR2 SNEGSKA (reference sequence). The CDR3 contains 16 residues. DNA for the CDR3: TGCAGTGCTAGAGATTACGGAGTGAAGAACACCGGGGAGCTGTTTTTT. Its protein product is CSARDYGVKNTGELFF.

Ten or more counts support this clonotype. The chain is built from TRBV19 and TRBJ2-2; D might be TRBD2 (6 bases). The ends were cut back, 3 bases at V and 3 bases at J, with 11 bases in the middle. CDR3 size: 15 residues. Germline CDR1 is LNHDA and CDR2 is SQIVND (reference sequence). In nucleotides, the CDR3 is TGTGCCAGTAGTATTGCCGGGAGCGACACCGGGGAGCTGTTTTTT. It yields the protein CASSIAGSDTGELFF.

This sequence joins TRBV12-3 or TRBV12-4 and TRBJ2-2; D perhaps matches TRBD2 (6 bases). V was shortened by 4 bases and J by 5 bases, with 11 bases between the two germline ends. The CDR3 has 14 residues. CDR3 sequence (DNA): TGTGCCAGCAGTTCACCAGGACTAACCGGGGAGCTGTTTTTT. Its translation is CASSSPGLTGELFF.

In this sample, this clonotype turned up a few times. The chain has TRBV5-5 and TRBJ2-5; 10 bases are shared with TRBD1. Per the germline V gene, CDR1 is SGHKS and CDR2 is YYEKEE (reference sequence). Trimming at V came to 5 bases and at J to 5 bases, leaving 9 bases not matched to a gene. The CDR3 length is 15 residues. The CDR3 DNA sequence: TGTGCCAGCAGATCACCGGGACAGGGGTTGGAGACCCAGTACTTC. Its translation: CASRSPGQGLETQYF.

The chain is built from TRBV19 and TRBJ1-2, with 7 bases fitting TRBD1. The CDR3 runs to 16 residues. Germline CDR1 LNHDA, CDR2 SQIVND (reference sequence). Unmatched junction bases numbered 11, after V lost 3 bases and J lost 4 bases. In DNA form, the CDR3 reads TGTGCCAGTAGTATCGGGACAGTCCTTATGGGCTATGGCTACACCTTC. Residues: CASSIGTVLMGYGYTF.

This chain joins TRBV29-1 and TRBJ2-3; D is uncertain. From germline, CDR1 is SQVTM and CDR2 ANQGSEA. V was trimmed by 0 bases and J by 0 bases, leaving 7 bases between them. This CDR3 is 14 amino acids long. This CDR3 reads CSVEDSLSTDTQYF. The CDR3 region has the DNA TGCAGCGTTGAAGATTCCCTGAGCACAGATACGCAGTATTTT.

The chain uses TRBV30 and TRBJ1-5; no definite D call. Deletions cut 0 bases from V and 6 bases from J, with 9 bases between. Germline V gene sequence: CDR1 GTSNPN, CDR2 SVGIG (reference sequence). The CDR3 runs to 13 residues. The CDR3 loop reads CAWSVDAVQPQHF. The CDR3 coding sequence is TGTGCCTGGAGTGTAGATGCGGTTCAGCCCCAGCATTTT.

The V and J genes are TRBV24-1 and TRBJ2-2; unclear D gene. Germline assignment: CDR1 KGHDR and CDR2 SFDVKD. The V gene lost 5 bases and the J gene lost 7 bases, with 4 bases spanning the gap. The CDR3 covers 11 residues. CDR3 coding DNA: TGTGCCACCAGTGTCAGCGGGGAGCTGTTTTTT. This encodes CATSVSGELFF.

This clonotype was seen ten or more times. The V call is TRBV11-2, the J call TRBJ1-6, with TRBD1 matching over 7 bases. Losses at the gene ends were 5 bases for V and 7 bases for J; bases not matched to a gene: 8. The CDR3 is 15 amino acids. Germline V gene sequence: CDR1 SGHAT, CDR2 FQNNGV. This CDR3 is CASSPTQGTNSPLHF. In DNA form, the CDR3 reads TGTGCCAGCAGCCCGACACAGGGGACCAATTCACCCCTCCACTTT.

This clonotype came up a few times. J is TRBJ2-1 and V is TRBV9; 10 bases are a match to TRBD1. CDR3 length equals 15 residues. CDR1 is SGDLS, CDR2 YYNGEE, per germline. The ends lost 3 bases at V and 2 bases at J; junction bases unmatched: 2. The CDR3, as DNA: TGTGCCAGCAGCGGCGGACAGGGGGCCTACAATGAGCAGTTCTTC. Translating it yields CASSGGQGAYNEQFF.

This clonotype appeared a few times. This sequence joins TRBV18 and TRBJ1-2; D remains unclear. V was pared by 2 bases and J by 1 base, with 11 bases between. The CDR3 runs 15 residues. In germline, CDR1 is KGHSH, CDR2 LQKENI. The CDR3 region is CASSPDSGGNYGYTF. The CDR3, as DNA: TGTGCCAGCTCACCAGACTCGGGCGGTAACTATGGCTACACCTTC.

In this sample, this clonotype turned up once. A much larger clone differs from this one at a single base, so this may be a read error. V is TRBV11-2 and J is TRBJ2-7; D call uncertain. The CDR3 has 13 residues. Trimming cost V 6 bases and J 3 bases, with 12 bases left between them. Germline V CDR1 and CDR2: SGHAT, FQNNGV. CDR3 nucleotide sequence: TGTGCCAGCAGTGCTGGAGCCCTCTACGAGCAGTACTTC. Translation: CASSAGALYEQYF. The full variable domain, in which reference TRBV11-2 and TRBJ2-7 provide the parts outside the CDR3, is EAGVAQSPRYKIIEKRQSVAFWCNPISGHATLYWYQQILGQGPKLLIQFQNNGVVDDSQLPKDRFSAERLKGVDSTLKIQPAKLEDSAVYLCASSAGALYEQYFGPGTRLTVT.

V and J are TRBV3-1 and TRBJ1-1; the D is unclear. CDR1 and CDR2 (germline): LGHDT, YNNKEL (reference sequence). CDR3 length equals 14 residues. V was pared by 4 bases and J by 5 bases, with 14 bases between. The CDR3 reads CASSLAPFGTEAFF. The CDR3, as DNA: TGTGCCAGCAGCCTAGCCCCCTTTGGGACTGAAGCTTTCTTT.

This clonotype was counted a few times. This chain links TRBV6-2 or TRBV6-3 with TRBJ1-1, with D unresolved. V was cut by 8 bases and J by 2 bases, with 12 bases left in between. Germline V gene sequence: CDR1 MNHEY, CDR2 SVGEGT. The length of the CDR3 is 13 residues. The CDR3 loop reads CASGPSLNTEAFF. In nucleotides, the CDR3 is TGTGCCAGCGGACCAAGCCTAAACACTGAAGCTTTCTTT.